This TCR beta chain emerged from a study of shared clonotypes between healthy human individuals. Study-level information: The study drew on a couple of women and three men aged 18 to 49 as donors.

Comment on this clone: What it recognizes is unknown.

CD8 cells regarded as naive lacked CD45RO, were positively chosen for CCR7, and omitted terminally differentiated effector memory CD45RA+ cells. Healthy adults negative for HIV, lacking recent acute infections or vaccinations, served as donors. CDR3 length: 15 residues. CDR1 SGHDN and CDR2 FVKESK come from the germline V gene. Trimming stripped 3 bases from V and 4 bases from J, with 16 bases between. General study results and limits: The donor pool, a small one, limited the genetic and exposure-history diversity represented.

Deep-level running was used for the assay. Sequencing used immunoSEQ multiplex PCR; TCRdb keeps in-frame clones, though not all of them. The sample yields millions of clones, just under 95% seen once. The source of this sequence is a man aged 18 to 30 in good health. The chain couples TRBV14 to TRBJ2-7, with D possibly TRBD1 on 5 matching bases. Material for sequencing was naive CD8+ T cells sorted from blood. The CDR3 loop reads CASSHFDSIPYEQYF. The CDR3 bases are TGTGCCAGCAGCCACTTTGACAGTATCCCTTACGAGCAGTACTTC.